Given below is one T cell receptor beta chain in context. Data came from immunoSEQ multiplex PCR; TCRdb stores just in-frame clones and leaves some out. The sample yields 50,000 to 75,000 clones, approximately 94% seen once. These data come from a study of brain T cells in children with intractable seizures. CDR3 length equals 19 residues. V lost 0 bases and J lost 0; bases outside the gene matches: 14. Germline V gene data show CDR1 as MNHEY and CDR2 as SVGEGT. Sample: peripheral blood, taken at surgery. The chain combines TRBV6-2 or TRBV6-3 with TRBJ2-7; 7 bases match TRBD2. This TCR was recovered from a boy in the first two years of life with focal cortical dysplasia and intractable seizures. The CDR3 sequence: CASSYSVPGGGPPSYEQYF. In DNA, the CDR3 is TGTGCCAGCAGTTACTCAGTCCCGGGGGGAGGGCCTCCCTCCTACGAGCAGTACTTC.